What follows are 3 T cell receptor beta chains derived from one specimen sequenced in a study of T cells in Graves' hyperthyroidism and ophthalmopathy. Using RNA transcripts as the source, TCR beta CDR3 regions were amplified. First-round RT-PCR targeting the TCR CDR3 was performed with the HTBI primer set. TCRdb analysed the multiplex PCR reads with MiXCR anew, one entry per CDR3 protein. In the table there are over 250,000 distinct CDR3 sequences, less than 30% of which are singletons. Specimen: blood. These receptors were taken from a man in his forties with Graves' hyperthyroidism that later progressed to Graves' ophthalmopathy.

The sample holds many counts of this clonotype. Here the CDR3 DNA reads TGTGCCAGTAGTATTCGGAACTCTGGAAACACCATATATTTT. Amino acids: CASSIRNSGNTIYF. The genes are TRBV19 and TRBJ1-3; unclear D gene. The CDR3 length is 14 residues. Germline CDR1 is LNHDA and CDR2 is SQIVND (reference sequence). The V end lost 3 bases, the J end lost 0 bases, and 6 bases lay between the germline ends.

In its sample, this clonotype was seen many times. V gene TRBV5-1 combines with J gene TRBJ1-1; the match to TRBD1 covers 7 bases. J gave up 4 bases and V 7 bases, and 16 bases lay outside the gene matches. In germline, CDR1 is SGHRS, CDR2 YFSETQ. This CDR3 spans 16 amino acids. CDR3 nucleotides: TGCGCCAGCCGGAACCTAGGGGGCGGATTGGCCACTGAAGCTTTCTTT. It is translated as CASRNLGGGLATEAFF.

The gene calls are TRBV20-1 and TRBJ2-5; D could derive from TRBD1 or TRBD2 (5 bases each). The CDR3 covers 15 residues. The V end lost 0 bases, the J end lost 1 base, and 12 bases lay between the germline ends. Germline lookup yields CDR1 DFQATT and CDR2 SNEGSKA (reference sequence). The chain's CDR3 is CSARDFGTTQETQYF. The CDR3 DNA reads as TGCAGTGCTAGAGATTTCGGGACCACCCAAGAGACCCAGTACTTC.